The present TCR beta chain was sequenced within a study of T cell responses to AZD1222 COVID-19 vaccine. Details on this clone: Its antigen is unidentified.

Findings and limits, study-wide: Vaccine-related CD4 TCRs covered spike, predominating at 160-218 and 743-854. Reportedly, nearly half the spike-specific TCRs target unmutated variant regions. Most donors were white British, females outnumbered males, and clonal diversity was possibly underestimated. Researchers took repertoire samples only after the peak T cell response had come.

TCRdb's table, derived via immunoSEQ multiplex PCR, lists solely in-frame clones and lacks some. The table shows some 150,000 clones, with 90% occurring only once. Between the trimmed V and J ends, which lost 6 bases and 0 bases, there was a span of 11 bases. Germline loops: CDR1 MNHEY, CDR2 SMNVEV (reference sequence). CDR3 length: 14 amino acids. This sequence originates from an adult who received the AZD1222 COVID-19 vaccine. The sample in question was peripheral blood, obtained 28 days after the second AZD1222 dose. The V call is TRBV27, the J call TRBJ1-1; tentative D call: TRBD1 (5 bases). In DNA, the CDR3 is TGTGCCAGCAGCTCAGGACAAGTGAACACTGAAGCTTTCTTT. This codes for CASSSGQVNTEAFF.